Sequencing of this T cell receptor (beta chain) was carried out in a study of T cells in localized non-small cell lung cancer. General study results and limits: A median of 57 clones ranked among the top 100 in tumor appeared in adjacent lung. It remains possible that heterogeneity exists, since only one tumor region was sequenced.

This clone turned up a few times. Its target is not known. Germline CDR1 and CDR2: MGHRA and YSYEKL. This CDR3 has 14 amino acids. V was clipped by 4 bases and J by 5 bases, with 11 bases between them. Only in-frame clones appear in the TCRdb table, and some are missing; sequencing was by immunoSEQ multiplex PCR. This sample has 1,700 or so clones, with less than 25% found just once. The chain has TRBV4-1 and TRBJ1-4; D not resolved. The receptor's source is a woman aged 40-70 years with stage II squamous cell lung carcinoma. Source: normal lung tissue next to the tumor, taken before any cancer treatment. CDR3 amino acids: CASSRAVGNEKLFF. CDR3 sequence (DNA): TGCGCCAGCAGCCGGGCGGTTGGGAATGAAAAACTGTTTTTT.